This TCR beta chain was sequenced during a study of cytomegalovirus exposure and HLA in healthy donors. General study results and limits: Cytomegalovirus status was reportedly diagnosed by the classifier with high sensitivity and specificity. Associated with cytomegalovirus, according to the listing, were around 160 TCR beta chains.

With 60 Vbeta and 13 Jbeta primers, the PCR was carried out. Data came from immunoSEQ multiplex PCR; TCRdb stores just in-frame clones and leaves some out. The table has 130,000 or so clones, around 90% seen once. Comment on this clone: No antigen is known for it.

Sample: PBMCs. This clonotype was obtained from a woman in her forties in good health and CMV-seronegative.

The CDR3 region is CASSPLDGGNEQYF. For the CDR3, the DNA is TGTGCCAGCAGTCCCTTGGACGGCGGGAACGAGCAGTACTTC. V usage is TRBV28 and J usage is TRBJ2-7, with D perhaps matching TRBD2 (6 bases). The V end was cut by 5 bases, the J end by 5 bases, with 16 bases between. Germline V lookup: CDR1 MDHEN, CDR2 SYDVKM. The CDR3 is 14 amino acids. Full variable domain (outside the CDR3, taken from reference TRBV28 and TRBJ2-7): DVKVTQSSRYLVKRTGEKVFLECVQDMDHENMFWYRQDPGLGLRLIYFSYDVKMKEKGDIPEGYSVSREKKERFSLILESASTNQTSMYLCASSPLDGGNEQYFGPGTRLTVT.